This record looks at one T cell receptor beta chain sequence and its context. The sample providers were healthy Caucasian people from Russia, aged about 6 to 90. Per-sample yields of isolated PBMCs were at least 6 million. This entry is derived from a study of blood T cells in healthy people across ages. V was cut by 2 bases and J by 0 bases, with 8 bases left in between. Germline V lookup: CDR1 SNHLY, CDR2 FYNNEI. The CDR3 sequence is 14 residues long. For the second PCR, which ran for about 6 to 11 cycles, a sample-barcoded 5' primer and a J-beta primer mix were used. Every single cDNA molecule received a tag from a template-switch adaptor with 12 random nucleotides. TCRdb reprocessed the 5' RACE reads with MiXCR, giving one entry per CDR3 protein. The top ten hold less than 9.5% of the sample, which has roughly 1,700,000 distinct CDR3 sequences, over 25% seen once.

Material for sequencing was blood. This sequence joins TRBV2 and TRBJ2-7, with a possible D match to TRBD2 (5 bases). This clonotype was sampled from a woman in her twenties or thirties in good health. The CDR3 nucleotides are TGTGCCAGCAGTGAAAGGAGGAGCTCCTACGAGCAGTACTTC. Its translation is CASSERRSSYEQYF.